These 2 T cell receptor beta chains were sequenced from one sample in a study of T cell changes during pregnancy in multiple sclerosis. Clones were read by immunoSEQ multiplex PCR, and TCRdb kept only the in-frame ones, dropping some. The sample contains tens of thousands of clones, 92% of which appear only once. Sequenced here: peripheral blood, sampled in the first trimester of pregnancy. These receptors all come from a female donor with multiple sclerosis, enrolled in a pregnancy study.

V usage is TRBV13 and J usage is TRBJ2-7; 8 nucleotides match TRBD1. Per germline, CDR1 PRHDT and CDR2 FYEKMQ (reference sequence). Trimming at V came to 0 bases and at J to 2 bases, leaving 3 bases not matched to a gene. The CDR3 loop spans 15 amino acids. The CDR3 reads CASSLGDRETYEQYF. The CDR3 DNA reads as TGTGCCAGCAGCTTAGGGGACAGGGAAACCTACGAGCAGTACTTC.

This chain connects TRBV27 to TRBJ2-3, with 7 bases aligning to TRBD1. CDR1 MNHEY and CDR2 SMNVEV come from the germline V gene (reference sequence). Trimming cost V 3 bases and J 2 bases; bases outside gene matches: 5. The CDR3 contains 15 residues. The CDR3 protein is CASSFRQGSTDTQYF. The DNA for the CDR3 is TGTGCCAGCAGTTTCCGACAGGGCTCCACAGATACGCAGTATTTT.